Here is one T cell receptor beta chain with its context. This CDR3 spans 16 amino acids. The V gene's germline CDR1 is SSHAT and CDR2 FNYEAQ (reference sequence). Unmatched junction bases numbered 5, after V lost 1 base and J lost 4 bases. The data derive from a study of molecular identifiers for immune sequencing clone quantification. TCRdb independently ran MiXCR on the PCR reads; one entry per CDR3 protein. Altogether around 470,000 distinct CDR3 sequences are present, 20% to 25% being singletons, with the ten largest covering approximately 0.84%. V usage is TRBV7-7 and J usage is TRBJ2-5; 11 nucleotides line up with TRBD2. This clonotype was obtained from a human donor in good health. Some libraries in this study had Jurkat cell RNA spiked in. Sequenced input: naive CD8+ T cells from blood, with Jurkat cell RNA spiked in. The subset here: FACS-sorted CD8+CD4-CCR7+CD45RA+ naive T cells. Here the CDR3 DNA reads TGTGCCAGCAGCTTAGGTAGCGGGGGGGCCGGAGAGACCCAGTACTTC. It codes for CASSLGSGGAGETQYF.